This passage covers 13 T cell receptor beta chains from one sample sequenced in a study of T cells in Graves' hyperthyroidism and ophthalmopathy. The investigators amplified TCR beta CDR3 regions from RNA transcripts. Researchers ran a first-round RT-PCR on the TCR CDR3 using the HTBI primer set. One entry per CDR3 protein, called by TCRdb with MiXCR from the multiplex PCR reads. This table holds tens of thousands of distinct CDR3 sequences, around 52% found once. Sequencing input: blood. All receptors come from a woman in her thirties or forties with Graves' ophthalmopathy.

The chain uses TRBV4-1 and TRBJ2-1; TRBD2 matches at 7 bases. The germline V gene encodes CDR1 MGHRA and CDR2 YSYEKL. This CDR3 has 19 amino acids. V was clipped by 1 base and J by 4 bases; unmatched bases: 16. The CDR3 nucleotides are TGCGCCAGCAGCCAAGGCCAGGGTGGACTAGAGGGGAAATACAATGAGCAGTTCTTC. Translated: CASSQGQGGLEGKYNEQFF.

Judged by abundance, this clonotype is medium-sized. The chain joins TRBV29-1 to TRBJ1-5; the D is unclear. This CDR3 has 12 amino acids. Trimming took 4 bases from V and 5 from J, leaving 9 bases between them. The germline V gene encodes CDR1 SQVTM and CDR2 ANQGSEA. Here the CDR3 DNA reads TGCAGCGTTGGGGCGCGGGATCAGCCCCAGCATTTT. Protein sequence: CSVGARDQPQHF.

This clonotype was seen just once. Given a much more abundant clone one base away, this may be a read error. The chain has TRBV3-1 and TRBJ2-5; the D call may be TRBD1 or TRBD2 (5 bases each). There are 15 residues in the CDR3. CDR1 and CDR2 (germline): LGHDT, YNNKEL (reference sequence). The CDR3 spells CASSQAGLAQEAQYF. The CDR3 bases are TGTGCCAGCAGCCAAGCGGGGCTAGCCCAAGAGGCCCAGTACTTC.

This clonotype has a count of ten or more. A read error may be the cause here, since a much bigger clone is one base away. The J gene is TRBJ1-4, the V gene TRBV15; D remains ambiguous. This CDR3 has 15 amino acids. Trimming removed 1 base from V and 6 bases from J, with 12 bases in between. In germline, CDR1 is LNHNV, CDR2 YYDKDF (reference sequence). CDR3: CATSRGTGGDEKLFF. Here the CDR3 DNA reads TGTGCCACCAGCAGAGGAACGGGAGGTGATGAAAAACTGTTTTTT.

This clonotype is labeled medium-sized. The CDR3 DNA reads TGTGCCAGCAGCGTCGACAGCTACAATGAGCAGTTCTTC. It translates to CASSVDSYNEQFF. This sequence joins TRBV9 and TRBJ2-1; a possible D gene is TRBD1 (5 bases). This CDR3 contains 13 residues. Deletions cut 2 bases from V and 3 bases from J, with 6 bases between. Germline loops: CDR1 SGDLS, CDR2 YYNGEE.

This clonotype was recorded many times. The chain combines TRBV5-6 with TRBJ1-1, with D possibly TRBD1 on 5 matching bases. There are 14 residues in the CDR3. Germline CDR1 and CDR2: SGHDT and YYEEEE. The V end was cut by 4 bases, the J end by 0 bases, with 10 bases between. The CDR3 is CASSQGRMNTEAFF. The CDR3 region has the DNA TGTGCCAGCAGCCAGGGACGGATGAACACTGAAGCTTTCTTT.

This clonotype was detected many times. The CDR3 region is CASSKAGTSLSYNEQFF. DNA for the CDR3: TGTGCCAGTAGTAAGGCCGGGACTAGTCTCTCCTACAATGAGCAGTTCTTC. The rearrangement joins TRBV19 to TRBJ2-1; 8 bases line up with TRBD2. The germline CDR1 and CDR2 sequences are LNHDA and SQIVND (reference sequence). The CDR3 has 17 amino acids. The J segment lost 0 bases and the V segment lost 4 bases, leaving 8 bases of the junction unmatched.

This clonotype was seen many times. The CDR3 nucleotides read TGTGCCAGTAGTTTGGGTCATGGCACTGAAGCTTTCTTT. Encoded protein: CASSLGHGTEAFF. The gene calls are TRBV19 and TRBJ1-1; no definite D call. Germline-derived CDR1 and CDR2 are LNHDA and SQIVND (reference sequence). Deletions cut 5 bases from V and 4 bases from J, with 11 bases between. The CDR3 is 13 amino acids.

CDR3 in amino acids: CSAWTHVGDRVISGANVLTF. CDR3 sequence (DNA): TGCAGTGCTTGGACTCACGTAGGGGACAGGGTGATCTCTGGGGCCAACGTCCTGACTTTC. The rearrangement uses TRBV20-1 and TRBJ2-6, with 9 bases that match TRBD1. CDR3 size: 20 residues. V lost 5 bases, J lost 0 bases, and 17 bases stayed unmatched. CDR1 and CDR2 from the germline V gene are DFQATT and SNEGSKA (reference sequence).

Points on this clonotype: As the CDR3 is not closed by the conserved phenylalanine or tryptophan, this likely results from a read error. The limits of the CDR3 on the DNA are not certain, so only TCRdb's listed CDR3 is given. The chain uses TRBV6-6 and TRBJ1-1; whether TRBD1, the table's D call, matches the DNA was not checked. CDR1 MNHNY and CDR2 SVGAGI come from the germline V gene (reference sequence). Ends included, the CDR3 has 14 residues. The CDR3 protein is CASSSHQDSTEAFL.

This clonotype appeared a few times. The V gene is TRBV7-3, the J gene TRBJ1-6, with D uncertain. The V end was cut by 5 bases, the J end by 8 bases, with 10 bases between. The V gene's germline CDR1 is SGHTA and CDR2 FQGTGA. This CDR3 spans 13 amino acids. CDR3: CASSEQEDSPLHF. The CDR3 bases are TGTGCCAGCAGCGAGCAGGAAGATTCACCCCTCCACTTT.

In its sample, this clonotype ranks as medium-sized. The chain is built from TRBV10-2 and TRBJ2-7; D remains unclear. The CDR3 loop spans 11 amino acids. V was clipped by 6 bases and J by 1 base, with 4 bases between them. Per the germline V gene, CDR1 is WSHSY and CDR2 is SAAADI. The CDR3 bases are TGCGCCAGCAGCCTGTCCTACGAGCAGTACTTC. This encodes CASSLSYEQYF.

This clonotype was counted a few times. The chain joins TRBV19 to TRBJ2-7; D uncertain. There are 14 residues in the CDR3. The germline V and J ends were trimmed by 7 bases and 5 bases, with 18 bases remaining between them. Germline CDR1 and CDR2: LNHDA and SQIVND (reference sequence). The CDR3 loop is CASTNGGSSNEQYF. The CDR3 DNA reads as TGTGCCAGTACCAACGGTGGTAGCTCGAACGAGCAGTACTTC.